Shown below are 25 T cell receptor beta chains from a single sample sequenced in a study (dated by TCRdb to about 2016). Library method: RT-PCR. Sequencing was carried out with an Illumina MiSeq. TCRdb's own reprocessing of the public reads used fastp at Q25 and MiXCR and kept productive beta chains. Duplicate CDR3 protein sequences are folded into a single record with the most common DNA and genes. The sample table records more than 550,000 distinct CDR3 sequences; 14% of these occur just once. The ten largest clones add up to about 3.9% of the sample. The source material was memory CD4+ T cells from blood. Source of these receptors: a female donor in good health, serving as a healthy control.

CDR3 loop: CASTLRAGGVHEQYF. The CDR3 DNA follows: TGTGCCAGCACCCTGAGGGCAGGGGGCGTCCACGAGCAGTACTTC. The V and J genes are TRBV7-2 and TRBJ2-7, with 8 bases lining up with TRBD1. This CDR3 has 15 amino acids. V lost 7 bases and J lost 5; bases outside the gene matches: 13. CDR1 is SGHTA, CDR2 FQGNSA, per germline.

This clonotype was recorded many times. The chain carries TRBV9 and TRBJ2-3, with TRBD1 as a possible D gene (6 bases). Germline V gives CDR1 SGDLS, CDR2 YYNGEE. This CDR3 comprises 16 residues. The germline V and J ends were trimmed by 0 bases and 0 bases, with 11 bases remaining between them. For the CDR3, the DNA is TGTGCCAGCAGCGTAGAGGTAGGGACAAGCACAGATACGCAGTATTTT. It translates to CASSVEVGTSTDTQYF.

By share, this clonotype counts as medium-sized. This chain uses TRBV5-6 with TRBJ1-1; a weak D match, TRBD1 (6 bases). Germline-derived CDR1 and CDR2 are SGHDT and YYEEEE. CDR3 length: 16 residues. Deletions cut 2 bases from V and 4 bases from J, with 18 bases between. Here the CDR3 DNA reads TGTGCCAGCAGCTTCGGACAGAGAGGAGGGTCCACTGAAGCTTTCTTT. It yields the protein CASSFGQRGGSTEAFF.

About this clonotype: One base away lies a much larger clone, so this may be a sequencing read error. No conserved phenylalanine or tryptophan is present at the end of the CDR3, so a read error is the likely explanation. This chain joins TRBV7-2 and TRBJ2-1; TRBD2 matches 7 bases. The V gene's germline CDR1 is SGHTA and CDR2 FQGNSA. This CDR3 is 14 amino acids long. The J segment lost 6 bases and the V segment lost 5 bases, leaving 7 bases of the junction unmatched. The CDR3 coding sequence is TGTGCCAGCAGCGGACGACTAGCTGTCAATGAGCAGTTCATC. It is translated as CASSGRLAVNEQFI.

This sequence joins TRBV10-3 and TRBJ2-2; tentatively, D is TRBD1 or TRBD2 (5 bases each). CDR1 is ENHRY and CDR2 is SYGVKD in the germline V gene. The CDR3 length is 18 residues. Trimming removed 9 bases at V and 2 bases at J, with 25 bases between. The CDR3 region has the DNA TGTGCCATGCGACCCTCGAATCGGGGCGGATCAAACACCGGGGAGCTGTTTTTT. It codes for CAMRPSNRGGSNTGELFF.

This clonotype has only a few counts. V usage is TRBV5-1 and J usage is TRBJ2-5; no clear D. The V and J ends lost 3 bases and 1 base respectively, with 4 bases between them. This CDR3 has 12 residues. CDR1 SGHRS and CDR2 YFSETQ come from the germline V gene. The CDR3 loop reads CASSYLQETQYF. The CDR3 DNA reads TGCGCCAGCAGCTACCTCCAAGAGACCCAGTACTTC.

Ten or more counts support this clonotype. The chain carries TRBV12-3 or TRBV12-4 and TRBJ1-5, with TRBD1 as a possible D gene (6 bases). The ends were cut back, 3 bases at V and 6 bases at J, with 12 bases in the middle. CDR3 size: 14 residues. The CDR3 nucleotides read TGTGCCAGCAGTTTCACGGGGGGCGGTCAGCCCCAGCATTTT. Its protein is CASSFTGGGQPQHF.

CDR3 in amino acids: CSAPPGQSPYEQYF. CDR3 DNA sequence: TGCAGTGCTCCACCGGGACAGTCCCCCTACGAGCAGTACTTC. J is TRBJ2-7 and V is TRBV20-1, with TRBD1 matching 7 bases. Germline V gene data show CDR1 as DFQATT and CDR2 as SNEGSKA (reference sequence). The CDR3 contains 14 residues. Trimming took 5 bases from V and 2 from J; bases not matched to a gene: 9.

The sample holds a few counts of this clonotype. J is TRBJ2-7 and V is TRBV20-1, with TRBD2 matching over 10 bases. This CDR3 has 14 amino acids. Germline V CDR1 and CDR2: DFQATT, SNEGSKA (reference sequence). V gave up 3 bases and J gave up 6 bases; unmatched junction bases: 8. DNA of the CDR3: TGCAGTGCTAGGGGGGGGACTAGCGAGGGCGAGCAGTACTTC. Translated, it gives CSARGGTSEGEQYF.

The sample holds many counts of this clonotype. V gene TRBV30 combines with J gene TRBJ2-1, with 8 positions matching TRBD2. The CDR3 loop spans 16 amino acids. Per the germline V gene, CDR1 is GTSNPN and CDR2 is SVGIG (reference sequence). The junction had 11 bases not matched to a gene; V was cut back by 4 bases and J by 3 bases. CDR3 sequence reads: CAWNPTGSGNYNEQFF. CDR3 nucleotides: TGTGCCTGGAACCCGACGGGTAGCGGGAACTACAATGAGCAGTTCTTC.

This clonotype was counted many times. The CDR3 protein is CASTAGGPNNEQFF. The CDR3 region has the DNA TGTGCCAGCACAGCGGGAGGGCCCAACAATGAGCAGTTCTTC. This chain uses TRBV12-3 or TRBV12-4 with TRBJ2-1; 10 bases are shared with TRBD2. V gave up 7 bases and J gave up 5 bases; unmatched junction bases: 5. This CDR3 is 14 amino acids long.

In this sample, this clonotype turned up many times. The rearrangement uses TRBV5-1 and TRBJ2-2, with D possibly TRBD1 on 6 matching bases. This CDR3 region has 15 residues. CDR1 is SGHRS, CDR2 YFSETQ, per germline. V gave up 3 bases and J gave up 2 bases, with 11 bases separating them. The CDR3: CASSSGTPNTGELFF. DNA for the CDR3: TGCGCCAGCAGCTCAGGGACACCTAACACCGGGGAGCTGTTTTTT.

Ten or more counts support this clonotype. This chain links TRBV18 with TRBJ1-3, with D hard to call. Germline V gene lookup returns CDR1 KGHSH and CDR2 LQKENI. This CDR3 spans 16 amino acids. V was pared by 3 bases and J by 3 bases, with 15 bases between. This CDR3 reads CASSPLGRSVGNTIYF. The DNA of the CDR3 is TGTGCCAGCTCACCGTTGGGCAGGTCTGTTGGAAACACCATATATTTT.

This clonotype has just a few counts. CDR3 coding DNA: TGCGCCAGCAGCTTGAATGGAGACACCGATTCACCCCTCCACTTT. Amino acid sequence: CASSLNGDTDSPLHF. The J gene is TRBJ1-6, the V gene TRBV5-1; D is ambiguous. Trimming stripped 1 base from V and 8 bases from J, with 13 bases between. CDR3 size: 15 residues. In germline, CDR1 is SGHRS, CDR2 YFSETQ.

This sequence joins TRBV7-2 and TRBJ2-7, with TRBD1 matching over 7 bases. Germline values: CDR1 SGHTA, CDR2 FQGNSA. The trim removed 5 bases at V and 2 bases at J, leaving 6 bases unmatched. The CDR3 has 14 residues. The CDR3 DNA reads TGTGCCAGCAGCCAAAGGACAGGAACCTACGAGCAGTACTTC. This sequence encodes CASSQRTGTYEQYF.

The count of this clonotype is one. The chain couples TRBV24-1 to TRBJ2-2, with 7 bases identical to TRBD1. CDR1 and CDR2 (germline): KGHDR, SFDVKD. After removal of 0 bases from V and 8 bases from J, the junction contained 8 bases not matched to a gene. This CDR3 region has 16 residues. In DNA form, the CDR3 reads TGTGCCACCAGTGATTTGCAAGAGGGGGCGCGAGGGGAGCTGTTTTTT. Its translation: CATSDLQEGARGELFF.

This clonotype was recorded many times. The V call is TRBV4-3, the J call TRBJ1-6; 8 nucleotides line up with TRBD1. V gave up 0 bases and J gave up 6 bases; unmatched junction bases: 1. This CDR3 region has 15 residues. CDR1 and CDR2 (germline): LGHNA, YSLEER. Written as DNA, the CDR3 is TGCGCCAGCAGCCAAGATGGACAGGGTAATTCACCCCTCCACTTT. As protein: CASSQDGQGNSPLHF.

This clonotype was seen more than once but under ten times. The genes are TRBV24-1 and TRBJ2-1; perhaps TRBD2 as D (6 bases). The germline V gene has CDR1 KGHDR and CDR2 SFDVKD. The CDR3 is 17 residues long. Between the trimmed V and J ends, which lost 2 bases and 5 bases, there was a span of 18 bases. CDR3 loop: CATSDSLGGRGNNEQFF. The DNA for the CDR3 is TGTGCCACCAGTGATTCTCTAGGAGGGCGCGGCAACAATGAGCAGTTCTTC.

CDR3: CASSPRTSDTDTQYF. The CDR3 DNA reads as TGTGCCAGCAGCCCCCGGACTAGCGACACAGATACGCAGTATTTT. This chain uses TRBV4-2 with TRBJ2-3; the match to TRBD2 covers 9 bases. This CDR3 contains 15 residues. V shed 4 bases, J shed 2 bases, and the junction held 4 bases outside the gene matches. Germline V gene sequence: CDR1 LGHNA, CDR2 YNFKEQ.

The rearrangement uses TRBV2 and TRBJ2-2, with TRBD1 matching over 10 bases. This CDR3 contains 16 residues. Germline assignment: CDR1 SNHLY and CDR2 FYNNEI. V was pared by 6 bases and J by 2 bases, with 6 bases of the junction left unmatched. The DNA for the CDR3 is TGTGCCAGCAGCGAGACAGGGGGCGTTAACACCGGGGAGCTGTTTTTT. The encoded protein is CASSETGGVNTGELFF. Variable domain in full (rest from reference TRBV2 and TRBJ2-2): EPEVTQTPSHQVTQMGQEVILRCVPISNHLYFYWYRQILGQKVEFLVSFYNNEISEKSEIFDDQFSVERPDGSNFTLKIRSTKLEDSAMYFCASSETGGVNTGELFFGEGSRLTVL.

The rearrangement uses TRBV27 and TRBJ1-5; TRBD1 is a possible D gene (5 bases). CDR1 and CDR2 (germline): MNHEY, SMNVEV (reference sequence). Trimming shortened V by 3 bases and J by 4 bases, and 10 bases separated the two germline ends. The CDR3 covers 14 residues. CDR3 in amino acids: CASSFSGLNQPQHF. CDR3 DNA: TGTGCCAGCAGTTTTTCAGGGCTGAATCAGCCCCAGCATTTT.

This clonotype was detected only a few times. V is TRBV6-5 and J is TRBJ2-2; tentatively, D is TRBD1 (5 bases). V lost 6 bases and J lost 5, with 13 bases in between. CDR3 length: 14 residues. The germline CDR1 and CDR2 sequences are MNHEY and SVGAGI. The CDR3 nucleotides are TGTGCCAGCAGGTTGACAGCTCCTACCGGGGAGCTGTTTTTT. It codes for CASRLTAPTGELFF.

J is TRBJ2-1 and V is TRBV12-3 or TRBV12-4; weak D call: TRBD2 (5 bases). This CDR3 has 17 amino acids. The V end was cut by 1 base, the J end by 0 bases, with 13 bases between. CDR3 DNA: TGTGCCAGCAGTTTAGGGTCCGGGATGGGCTCCTACAATGAGCAGTTCTTC. This codes for CASSLGSGMGSYNEQFF.

The sample holds many counts of this clonotype. The chain couples TRBV10-3 to TRBJ2-1, with D perhaps TRBD1 or TRBD2 (5 bases each). Trimming shortened V by 11 bases and J by 0 bases, and 20 bases separated the two germline ends. The CDR3 runs 16 residues. Per the germline V gene, CDR1 is ENHRY and CDR2 is SYGVKD. The CDR3: CAELYWDRSSYNEQFF. The DNA for the CDR3 is TGTGCCGAACTGTACTGGGACCGGAGCTCCTACAATGAGCAGTTCTTC.

The V and J genes are TRBV9 and TRBJ1-1; maybe TRBD1 (6 bases). Germline V CDR1 and CDR2: SGDLS, YYNGEE. V gave up 0 bases and J gave up 0 bases, with 12 bases separating them. The CDR3 runs to 16 residues. Here the CDR3 DNA reads TGTGCCAGCAGCGTAGCTCGCGGACAGATGAACACTGAAGCTTTCTTT. Its translation is CASSVARGQMNTEAFF.